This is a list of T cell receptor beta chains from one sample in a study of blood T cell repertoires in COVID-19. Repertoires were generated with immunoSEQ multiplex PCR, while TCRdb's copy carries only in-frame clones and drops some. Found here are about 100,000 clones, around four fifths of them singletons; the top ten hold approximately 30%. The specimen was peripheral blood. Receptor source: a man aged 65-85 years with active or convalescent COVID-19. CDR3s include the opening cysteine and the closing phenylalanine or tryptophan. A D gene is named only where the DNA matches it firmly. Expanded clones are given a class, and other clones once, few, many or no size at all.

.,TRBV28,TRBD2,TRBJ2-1,CASSRSGGSYNEQFF,TGTGCCAGCAGCCGGAGCGGGGGGTCTTACAATGAGCAGTTCTTC
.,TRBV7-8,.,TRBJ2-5,CASSLDRLETQYF,TGTGCCAGCAGCTTAGACAGGTTAGAGACCCAGTACTTC
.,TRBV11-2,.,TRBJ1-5,CASSLDHDRLGPQHF,TGTGCCAGCAGCTTAGATCACGACAGGTTGGGGCCCCAGCATTTT
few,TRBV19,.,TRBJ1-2,CASSMESYGYTF,TGTGCCAGTAGTATGGAGAGCTATGGCTACACCTTC
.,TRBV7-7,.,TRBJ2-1,CASSPGEGNEQFF,TGTGCTAGCAGCCCAGGGGAGGGGAATGAGCAGTTCTTC
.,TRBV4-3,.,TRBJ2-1,CASSQGTSPYNEQFF,TGCGCCAGCAGCCAAGGGACTTCCCCGTACAATGAGCAGTTCTTC
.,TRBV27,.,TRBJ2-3,CASSPSSVSTDTQYF,TGTGCCAGCAGTCCGTCTAGCGTTAGCACAGATACGCAGTATTTT
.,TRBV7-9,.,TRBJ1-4,CASSLASTAFLHGKLFF,TGTGCCAGCAGCTTAGCGTCGACAGCTTTCTTACATGGGAAACTGTTTTTT
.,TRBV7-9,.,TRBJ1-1,CASSLLSGGARNTEAFF,TGTGCCAGCAGCCTACTTAGCGGGGGGGCGCGGAACACTGAAGCTTTCTTT
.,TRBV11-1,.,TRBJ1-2,CASSLDAANYGYTF,TGTGCCAGCAGCTTAGATGCAGCTAACTATGGCTACACCTTC
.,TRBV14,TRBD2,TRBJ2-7,CASSHLHGGDYEQYF,TGTGCCAGCAGCCATCTTCACGGGGGGGACTACGAGCAGTACTTC
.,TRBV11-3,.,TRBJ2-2,CASSSLSGATGELFF,TGTGCCAGCAGCTCTCTGAGTGGGGCCACCGGGGAGCTGTTTTTT
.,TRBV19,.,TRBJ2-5,CASSAQLEGTQYF,TGTGCCAGTAGTGCCCAACTAGAAGGGACCCAGTACTTC
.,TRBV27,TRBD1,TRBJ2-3,CASSFQGGITDTQYF,TGTGCCAGCAGTTTTCAAGGGGGCATCACAGATACGCAGTATTTT
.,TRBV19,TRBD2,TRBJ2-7,CASSSGLAGTLTQYF,TGTGCCAGTAGTAGCGGACTAGCGGGTACCCTGACGCAGTACTTC
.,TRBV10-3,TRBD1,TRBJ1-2,CAISESRDRVGYTF,TGTGCCATCAGTGAGTCAAGGGACAGGGTCGGCTACACCTTC
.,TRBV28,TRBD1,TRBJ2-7,CASTSDRSSYEQYF,TGTGCCAGCACCTCGGACAGGAGCTCCTACGAGCAGTACTTC
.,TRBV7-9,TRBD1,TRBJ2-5,CASTHLRGSQETQYF,TGTGCCAGCACCCACCTCAGGGGGTCTCAAGAGACCCAGTACTTC
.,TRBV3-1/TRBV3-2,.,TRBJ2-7,CASGASTYEQYF,TGTGCCAGCGGGGCGAGCACCTACGAGCAGTACTTC
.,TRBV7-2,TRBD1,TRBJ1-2,CASSDPGQAYYGYTF,TGTGCCAGCAGCGATCCGGGACAGGCGTATTATGGCTACACCTTC
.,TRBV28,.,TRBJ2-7,CASSLSLTGNYEQYF,TGTGCCAGCAGTTTATCGCTGACAGGCAACTACGAGCAGTACTTC
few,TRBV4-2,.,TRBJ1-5,CASSQDRGLSNQPQHF,TGTGCCAGCAGCCAAGATCGCGGACTGAGCAATCAGCCCCAGCATTTT
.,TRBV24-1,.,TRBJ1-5,CASGGGAGQPQHF,TGTGCCTCTGGTGGGGGGGCGGGTCAGCCCCAGCATTTT
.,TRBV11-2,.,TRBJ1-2,CASSFGQLYGYTF,TGTGCCAGCAGCTTCGGACAGCTCTATGGCTACACCTTC
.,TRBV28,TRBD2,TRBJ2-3,CASTSGGDNTDTQYF,TGTGCCAGTACTAGCGGGGGAGACAACACAGATACGCAGTATTTT
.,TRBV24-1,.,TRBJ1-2,CATSDTGGGANYGYTF,TGTGCCACCAGTGATACGGGCGGAGGAGCTAACTATGGCTACACCTTC